A selection of T cell receptor beta chains follows, all from one sample in a study of cytomegalovirus exposure and HLA in healthy donors. Sequencing was performed with immunoSEQ multiplex PCR; in TCRdb, only in-frame clones are kept and a portion is missing. The table lists approximately 210,000 clones, 86% of them singletons, with around 1.6% in the top ten. The specimen sequenced was PBMCs. These receptors were obtained from a woman aged 18 to 35 in good health and CMV-seronegative. CDR3s include the opening cysteine and the closing phenylalanine or tryptophan. Each record gives: V gene, clone size, D gene, J gene, CDR3 length, CDR3 protein, CDR3 DNA. D genes are given only for firm matches. Only part of the rows carry a size: once, few, many, or a class if the clone is expanded.

V gene: TRBV6-6; clone size: -; D gene: TRBD1; J gene: TRBJ1-6; CDR3 length: 14; CDR3 protein: CASSPTGTNSPLHF; CDR3 DNA: TGTGCCAGCAGCCCGACAGGGACGAATTCACCCCTCCACTTT
V gene: TRBV5-1; clone size: -; D gene: TRBD1; J gene: TRBJ2-7; CDR3 length: 15; CDR3 protein: CASSLETGAVYEQYF; CDR3 DNA: TGCGCCAGCAGCTTAGAGACAGGGGCCGTCTACGAGCAGTACTTC
V gene: TRBV5-6; clone size: -; D gene: TRBD2; J gene: TRBJ2-1; CDR3 length: 17; CDR3 protein: CASSLGLAGVPSNEQFF; CDR3 DNA: TGTGCCAGCAGCTTGGGGCTAGCGGGGGTCCCCTCCAATGAGCAGTTCTTC
V gene: TRBV7-8; clone size: -; D gene: -; J gene: TRBJ1-1; CDR3 length: 13; CDR3 protein: CASSLKGGAEAFF; CDR3 DNA: TGTGCCAGCAGCTTAAAAGGGGGGGCTGAAGCTTTCTTT
V gene: TRBV4-1; clone size: -; D gene: -; J gene: TRBJ1-1; CDR3 length: 17; CDR3 protein: CASSQGRVDSDSTGAFF; CDR3 DNA: TGCGCCAGCAGCCAAGGGAGGGTCGACAGTGATTCCACGGGAGCTTTCTTT
V gene: TRBV30; clone size: -; D gene: TRBD2; J gene: TRBJ2-3; CDR3 length: 15; CDR3 protein: CAWSPLAGVGDTQYF; CDR3 DNA: TGTGCCTGGAGTCCACTAGCGGGCGTAGGAGATACGCAGTATTTT
V gene: TRBV4-1; clone size: -; D gene: -; J gene: TRBJ1-5; CDR3 length: 16; CDR3 protein: CASSPNLADLSQPQHF; CDR3 DNA: TGCGCCAGCAGCCCCAACCTAGCGGACCTCAGTCAGCCCCAGCATTTT
V gene: TRBV5-4; clone size: -; D gene: TRBD2; J gene: TRBJ2-1; CDR3 length: 15; CDR3 protein: CASSEAGVAYNEQFF; CDR3 DNA: TGTGCCAGCAGCGAAGCGGGAGTCGCGTACAATGAGCAGTTCTTC
V gene: TRBV27; clone size: -; D gene: TRBD1; J gene: TRBJ2-7; CDR3 length: 15; CDR3 protein: CASSLGRGTGAEQYF; CDR3 DNA: TGTGCCAGCAGTTTGGGCCGTGGGACAGGCGCCGAGCAGTACTTC
V gene: TRBV2; clone size: once; D gene: TRBD2; J gene: TRBJ2-1; CDR3 length: 17; CDR3 protein: CASSFSGRAQVGNEQFF; CDR3 DNA: TGTGCCAGCAGTTTTAGCGGGAGGGCCCAGGTGGGCAATGAGCAGTTCTTC
V gene: TRBV9; clone size: once; D gene: -; J gene: TRBJ1-3; CDR3 length: 17; CDR3 protein: CASSGHLSDRSGNTIYF; CDR3 DNA: TGTGCCAGCAGCGGACACCTTTCTGATAGATCTGGAAACACCATATATTTT
V gene: TRBV7-9; clone size: -; D gene: TRBD1; J gene: TRBJ1-2; CDR3 length: 16; CDR3 protein: CASSLPGLQGASGYTF; CDR3 DNA: TGTGCCAGCAGCTTACCAGGGCTTCAGGGGGCTAGTGGCTACACCTTC
V gene: TRBV7-7; clone size: once; D gene: TRBD2; J gene: TRBJ2-2; CDR3 length: 15; CDR3 protein: CASSLSGANTGELFF; CDR3 DNA: TGTGCCAGCAGCTTAAGCGGGGCAAACACCGGGGAGCTGTTTTTT
V gene: TRBV4-1; clone size: -; D gene: -; J gene: TRBJ2-5; CDR3 length: 14; CDR3 protein: CASSQVPTAETQYF; CDR3 DNA: TGCGCCAGCAGTCAAGTCCCAACAGCAGAGACCCAGTACTTC
V gene: TRBV5-1; clone size: -; D gene: -; J gene: TRBJ2-2; CDR3 length: 14; CDR3 protein: CASSSGQNTGELFF; CDR3 DNA: TGCGCCAGCAGCTCAGGACAGAACACCGGGGAGCTGTTTTTT
V gene: TRBV6-1; clone size: -; D gene: -; J gene: TRBJ2-1; CDR3 length: 15; CDR3 protein: CASRRGSSSYNEQFF; CDR3 DNA: TGTGCCAGCAGGAGGGGGAGCAGCTCCTACAATGAGCAGTTCTTC
V gene: TRBV14; clone size: few; D gene: TRBD1; J gene: TRBJ2-5; CDR3 length: 19; CDR3 protein: CASSLTADRGIRSQETQYF; CDR3 DNA: TGTGCCAGCAGCCTGACCGCGGACAGGGGGATTAGATCTCAAGAGACCCAGTACTTC
V gene: TRBV19; clone size: few; D gene: TRBD1; J gene: TRBJ1-5; CDR3 length: 14; CDR3 protein: CASRDRGGGQPQHF; CDR3 DNA: TGTGCCAGTAGGGACAGGGGAGGAGGGCAGCCCCAGCATTTT
V gene: TRBV6-1; clone size: -; D gene: -; J gene: TRBJ1-3; CDR3 length: 13; CDR3 protein: CATVLSSGNTIYF; CDR3 DNA: TGTGCCACCGTCCTGAGCTCTGGAAACACCATATATTTT
V gene: TRBV5-1; clone size: -; D gene: TRBD1; J gene: TRBJ1-3; CDR3 length: 18; CDR3 protein: CASSPQGQGAPSGNTIYF; CDR3 DNA: TGCGCCAGCAGCCCCCAGGGACAGGGGGCCCCCTCTGGAAACACCATATATTTT
V gene: TRBV5-5; clone size: -; D gene: TRBD2; J gene: TRBJ2-3; CDR3 length: 15; CDR3 protein: CASSLDGRGTDTQYF; CDR3 DNA: TGCGCCAGCAGCTTGGACGGGAGGGGCACAGATACGCAGTATTTT
V gene: TRBV30; clone size: -; D gene: -; J gene: TRBJ2-1; CDR3 length: 14; CDR3 protein: CAWSVHGGLKEQFF; CDR3 DNA: TGTGCCTGGAGTGTACACGGGGGTCTCAAGGAGCAGTTCTTC
V gene: TRBV6-5; clone size: -; D gene: -; J gene: TRBJ1-5; CDR3 length: 13; CDR3 protein: CASSPTVNQPQHF; CDR3 DNA: TGTGCCAGCAGTCCGACAGTCAATCAGCCCCAGCATTTT
V gene: TRBV4-1; clone size: -; D gene: -; J gene: TRBJ2-7; CDR3 length: 15; CDR3 protein: CASSPAWGTPYEQYF; CDR3 DNA: TGCGCCAGCAGCCCCGCCTGGGGCACCCCCTACGAGCAGTACTTC
V gene: TRBV7-9; clone size: -; D gene: -; J gene: TRBJ2-2; CDR3 length: 14; CDR3 protein: CASSLSVGAGELFF; CDR3 DNA: TGTGCCAGCAGCCTTTCCGTAGGGGCCGGGGAGCTGTTTTTT
V gene: TRBV6-1; clone size: -; D gene: TRBD2; J gene: TRBJ2-7; CDR3 length: 17; CDR3 protein: CASSDSHGRAAGGEQYF; CDR3 DNA: TGTGCCAGCAGTGATTCCCACGGGAGGGCCGCAGGTGGGGAGCAGTACTTC
V gene: TRBV6-6; clone size: -; D gene: TRBD2; J gene: TRBJ2-3; CDR3 length: 16; CDR3 protein: CASSFGTSRRADTQYF; CDR3 DNA: TGTGCCAGCAGTTTTGGGACTAGTCGGAGGGCAGATACGCAGTATTTT
V gene: TRBV5-4; clone size: -; D gene: -; J gene: TRBJ2-5; CDR3 length: 14; CDR3 protein: CASSHPGRQETQYF; CDR3 DNA: TGTGCCAGCAGCCACCCCGGGAGACAAGAGACCCAGTACTTC
V gene: TRBV7-9; clone size: -; D gene: -; J gene: TRBJ2-1; CDR3 length: 17; CDR3 protein: CASSLSVGQGFRDEQFF; CDR3 DNA: TGTGCCAGCAGCTTATCGGTTGGGCAGGGATTTAGGGATGAGCAGTTCTTC
V gene: TRBV7-9; clone size: -; D gene: -; J gene: TRBJ2-3; CDR3 length: 12; CDR3 protein: CASSWGPDTQYF; CDR3 DNA: TGTGCCAGCAGCTGGGGGCCGGATACGCAGTATTTT
V gene: TRBV30; clone size: -; D gene: -; J gene: TRBJ1-2; CDR3 length: 13; CDR3 protein: CAGAGGSDYGYTF; CDR3 DNA: TGTGCCGGTGCCGGGGGGTCGGACTATGGCTACACCTTC
V gene: TRBV7-9; clone size: once; D gene: -; J gene: TRBJ1-1; CDR3 length: 12; CDR3 protein: CASTNGVTEAFF; CDR3 DNA: TGTGCCAGCACTAACGGGGTCACTGAAGCTTTCTTT
V gene: TRBV7-9; clone size: -; D gene: -; J gene: TRBJ2-3; CDR3 length: 16; CDR3 protein: CASSLVLAFSTDTQYF; CDR3 DNA: TGTGCCAGCAGCTTAGTACTAGCTTTTAGCACAGATACGCAGTATTTT
V gene: TRBV5-1; clone size: -; D gene: TRBD1; J gene: TRBJ1-2; CDR3 length: 12; CDR3 protein: CASSPEDRNGTF; CDR3 DNA: TGCGCCAGCAGCCCAGAGGACAGGAATGGCACCTTC
V gene: TRBV6-1; clone size: -; D gene: -; J gene: TRBJ2-7; CDR3 length: 13; CDR3 protein: CASTTSPFYEQYF; CDR3 DNA: TGTGCCAGCACTACTAGTCCTTTCTACGAGCAGTACTTC
V gene: TRBV19; clone size: -; D gene: -; J gene: TRBJ1-2; CDR3 length: 16; CDR3 protein: CATSGRVRARLYGYTF; CDR3 DNA: TGTGCCACGTCCGGCAGGGTCAGAGCCCGGCTCTATGGCTACACCTTC
V gene: TRBV20-1; clone size: -; D gene: TRBD2; J gene: TRBJ2-5; CDR3 length: 11; CDR3 protein: CSVRSGETQYF; CDR3 DNA: TGCAGTGTCCGTAGCGGGGAGACCCAGTACTTC
V gene: TRBV5-6; clone size: -; D gene: -; J gene: TRBJ2-7; CDR3 length: 16; CDR3 protein: CASSLASGVRIYEQYF; CDR3 DNA: TGTGCCAGCAGCTTGGCCTCAGGGGTAAGGATCTACGAGCAGTACTTC
V gene: TRBV5-4; clone size: -; D gene: TRBD1; J gene: TRBJ2-1; CDR3 length: 15; CDR3 protein: CASSLAGTAYNEQFF; CDR3 DNA: TGTGCCAGCAGCTTGGCCGGGACAGCCTACAATGAGCAGTTCTTC
V gene: TRBV4-1; clone size: -; D gene: TRBD1; J gene: TRBJ1-1; CDR3 length: 16; CDR3 protein: CASRRVTGERVTEAFF; CDR3 DNA: TGCGCCAGCAGGCGCGTGACAGGGGAACGAGTCACTGAAGCTTTCTTT
V gene: TRBV27; clone size: -; D gene: TRBD2; J gene: TRBJ2-3; CDR3 length: 16; CDR3 protein: CASSLRLAGGTDTQYF; CDR3 DNA: TGTGCCAGCAGTTTGCGGCTAGCGGGGGGCACAGATACGCAGTATTTT
V gene: TRBV5-1; clone size: once; D gene: TRBD2; J gene: TRBJ2-1; CDR3 length: 15; CDR3 protein: CASSLDGTSGNEQFF; CDR3 DNA: TGCGCCAGCAGCTTGGATGGGACTAGCGGGAATGAGCAGTTCTTC
V gene: TRBV2; clone size: -; D gene: TRBD1; J gene: TRBJ1-1; CDR3 length: 14; CDR3 protein: CASRGQGRGTEAFF; CDR3 DNA: TGTGCCAGCAGGGGACAGGGGCGGGGCACTGAAGCTTTCTTT